This T cell receptor beta chain was sequenced during a study of PD-L1 blockade in urothelial cancer. Study information: Patients had received 0 to 3 prior chemotherapy regimens. Blood analysis was done at 3 weeks (second dose) and 6 weeks after treatment began.

Sample numbers ranged from 1 to 8 per patient, encompassing pretreatment and on-treatment collections. CDR3 length: 16 residues. Germline-derived CDR1 and CDR2 are SEHNR and FQNEAQ (reference sequence). V was clipped by 3 bases and J by 6 bases; unmatched bases: 8. Method: immunoSEQ multiplex PCR; TCRdb's copy keeps in-frame clones and lacks some. The sample includes over 45,000 clones, 87% of them seen just once. The clonotype comes from a man aged 60 to 75 with urothelial cancer. The sample consisted of PBMCs, taken around atezolizumab (anti-PD-L1) treatment. The chain has TRBV7-9 and TRBJ2-1, with TRBD2 matching 10 bases. The CDR3: CASSLISGGAVNEQFF. DNA of the CDR3: TGTGCCAGCAGCTTGATAAGCGGGGGGGCCGTCAATGAGCAGTTCTTC.